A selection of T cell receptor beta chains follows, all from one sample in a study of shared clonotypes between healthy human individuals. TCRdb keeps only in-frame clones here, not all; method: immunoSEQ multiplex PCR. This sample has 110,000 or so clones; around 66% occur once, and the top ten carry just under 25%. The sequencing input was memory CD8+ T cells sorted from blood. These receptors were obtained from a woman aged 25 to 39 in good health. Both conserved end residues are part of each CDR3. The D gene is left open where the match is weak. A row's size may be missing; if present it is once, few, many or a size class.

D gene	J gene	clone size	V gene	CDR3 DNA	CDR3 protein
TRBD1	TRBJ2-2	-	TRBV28	TGTGCCAGCAGCGACAGGGTCGGCGGGGAGCTGTTTTTT	CASSDRVGGELFF
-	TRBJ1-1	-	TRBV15	TGTGCCACCAGCAGAGACCCGACACCTAACACTGAAGCTTTCTTT	CATSRDPTPNTEAFF
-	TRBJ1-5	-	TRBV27	TGTGCCAGCAGTTCAGGGTATAATCAGCCCCAGCATTTT	CASSSGYNQPQHF
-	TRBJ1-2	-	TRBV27	TGTGCCAGCAAGGTAAGGTCCTACTATGGCTACACCTTC	CASKVRSYYGYTF
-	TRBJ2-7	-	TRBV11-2	TGTGCCAGCAGCTTAGAAGGGTGGTCGGAGCAGTACTTC	CASSLEGWSEQYF
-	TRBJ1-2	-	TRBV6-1	TGTGCCAGCAGCTCAGGGGAGGCCTATGGCTACACCTTC	CASSSGEAYGYTF
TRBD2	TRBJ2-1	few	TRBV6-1	TGTGCCAGCAGGGAACTAGCGGGAGGACAAGGGGAGCAGTTCTTC	CASRELAGGQGEQFF
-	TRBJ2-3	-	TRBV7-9	TGTGCCAGCAGCTTAGCCCCCACGGATAGCACAGATACGCAGTATTTT	CASSLAPTDSTDTQYF
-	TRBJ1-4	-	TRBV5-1	TGCGCCAGCAGCTTGGGGGAGCAGGGTCCCTCCGGATTAAAACTGTTTTTT	CASSLGEQGPSGLKLFF
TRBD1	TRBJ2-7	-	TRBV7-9	TGTGCCAGCAGCTTACTAGGACAGGTTCCCTACGAGCAGTACTTC	CASSLLGQVPYEQYF
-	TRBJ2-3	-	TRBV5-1	TGCGCCAGCAGCTTGGGTCTAGTAGCAGATACGCAGTATTTT	CASSLGLVADTQYF
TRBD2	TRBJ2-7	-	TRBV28	TGTGCCAGCAGCCACTATAGCGGGTCCTACGAGCAGTACTTC	CASSHYSGSYEQYF
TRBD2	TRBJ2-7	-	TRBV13	TGTGCCAGCAGCTCCCAACTAGCGGATTCCTACGAGCAGTACTTC	CASSSQLADSYEQYF
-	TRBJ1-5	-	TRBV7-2	TGTGCCAGCAGCTCGGACACCCTTAGCAATCAGCCCCAGCATTTT	CASSSDTLSNQPQHF
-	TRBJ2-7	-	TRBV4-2	TGTGCCAGCAGCCAAGATGGGGGGGCAGGGGTCGTCTCCTACGAGCAGTACTTC	CASSQDGGAGVVSYEQYF